This record concerns one T cell receptor beta chain sequence. Antigen specificity is unknown. The table came from immunoSEQ multiplex PCR; TCRdb's copy has only in-frame clones and leaves some out. This repertoire shows roughly 46,000 clones, roughly 90% found once; its top ten account for about 2.5%. As to time point: baseline, week 1 (first vaccination visit). Regarding treatment: pre-vaccination baseline after standard-of-care therapy. The sample is drawn from a study of a mutant IDH1 vaccine in newly diagnosed glioma. Findings and limits, study-wide: Pseudoprogression looked unconnected to shifts in top peripheral T cell clonotypes.

Trimming removed 6 bases at V and 4 bases at J, with 12 bases between. Germline values: CDR1 MNHEY, CDR2 SMNVEV (reference sequence). This CDR3 comprises 13 residues. The J gene is TRBJ2-5, the V gene TRBV27, with D possibly TRBD1 on 6 matching bases. The sequence was obtained from a man aged 35-49 years with glioma. The sample consisted of PBMCs, taken from a glioma patient treated with radiotherapy, temozolomide or both. DNA for the CDR3: TGTGCCAGCAGCCAACAGGGATTAGAGACCCAGTACTTC. Amino acids: CASSQQGLETQYF.